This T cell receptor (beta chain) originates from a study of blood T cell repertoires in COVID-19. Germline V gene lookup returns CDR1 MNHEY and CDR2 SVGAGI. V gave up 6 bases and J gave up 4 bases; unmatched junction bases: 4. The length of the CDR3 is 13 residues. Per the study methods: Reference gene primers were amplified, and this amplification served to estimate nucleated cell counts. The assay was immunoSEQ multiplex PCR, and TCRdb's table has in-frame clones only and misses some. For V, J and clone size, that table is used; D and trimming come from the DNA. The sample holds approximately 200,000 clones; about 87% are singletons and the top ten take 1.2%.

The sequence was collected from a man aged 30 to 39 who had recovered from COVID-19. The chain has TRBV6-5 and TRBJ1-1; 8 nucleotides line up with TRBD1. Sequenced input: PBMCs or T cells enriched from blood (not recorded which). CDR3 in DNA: TGTGCCAGCAGGGACAGGGCGGGCACTGAAGCTTTCTTT. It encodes CASRDRAGTEAFF.